This entry lists 8 T cell receptor beta chains sequenced from one sample in a study of early T cells in non-severe SARS-CoV-2 infection. TCRdb passed the 5' RACE reads through MiXCR, listing each CDR3 protein once. Of more than 90,000 distinct CDR3 sequences listed, around 14% are singletons. The sample taken for sequencing was whole blood. These receptors were collected from an adult who was a healthcare worker with PCR-confirmed SARS-CoV-2 infection or an uninfected control (not recorded which).

This clonotype was observed many times. The V gene is TRBV3-1, the J gene TRBJ2-5, with 7 positions matching TRBD2. This CDR3 is built from 16 residues. After removal of 0 bases from V and 4 bases from J, the junction contained 8 bases not matched to a gene. The germline V gene encodes CDR1 LGHDT and CDR2 YNNKEL (reference sequence). The CDR3 region has the DNA TGTGCCAGCAGCCAAGACGGGACGGGGAGGGGAGAGACCCAGTACTTC. Translating gives CASSQDGTGRGETQYF.

This chain joins TRBV4-1 and TRBJ1-6, with D maybe TRBD1 (5 bases). CDR3 length: 19 residues. Per the germline V gene, CDR1 is MGHRA and CDR2 is YSYEKL. The V end lost 0 bases, the J end lost 1 base, and 16 bases lay between the germline ends. In DNA form, the CDR3 reads TGCGCCAGCAGCCAAGATCAACAGGCCCGAGCGTCCTATAATTCACCCCTCCACTTT. This encodes CASSQDQQARASYNSPLHF.

This clonotype showed up just a few times. The rearrangement joins TRBV5-1 to TRBJ2-7; 7 bases agree with TRBD1. CDR3 length equals 15 residues. The germline CDR1 and CDR2 sequences are SGHRS and YFSETQ. V gave up 0 bases and J gave up 4 bases; unmatched junction bases: 7. CDR3 DNA: TGCGCCAGCAGCTTGGGGGGACAGCAGACTTACGAGCAGTACTTC. Its translation: CASSLGGQQTYEQYF.

The chain uses TRBV20-1 and TRBJ2-7; D remains unclear. CDR3 size: 12 residues. The germline CDR1 and CDR2 sequences are DFQATT and SNEGSKA (reference sequence). The V end lost 6 bases, the J end lost 6 bases, and 15 bases lay between the germline ends. CDR3 loop: CSAADQVGEQYF. CDR3 nucleotide sequence: TGCAGTGCGGCGGATCAGGTTGGCGAGCAGTACTTC.

V usage is TRBV4-1 and J usage is TRBJ2-1; 9 bases are a match to TRBD1. The CDR3 extends over 16 amino acids. Germline loops: CDR1 MGHRA, CDR2 YSYEKL. V lost 0 bases to trimming and J lost 5 bases; unmatched junction nucleotides: 5. CDR3 in amino acids: CASSQEDRGGHNEQFF. The CDR3 DNA is TGCGCCAGCAGCCAAGAGGACAGGGGAGGTCACAATGAGCAGTTCTTC.

V usage is TRBV5-1 and J usage is TRBJ2-4; weak D call: TRBD1 (5 bases). Germline CDR1 is SGHRS and CDR2 is YFSETQ. The CDR3 has 14 amino acids. V lost 0 bases and J 6 bases, leaving 10 bases between the germline ends. CDR3 in amino acids: CASSLGTTGNIQYF. The DNA of the CDR3 is TGCGCCAGCAGCTTGGGGACAACCGGAAACATTCAGTACTTC. The variable domain in full, completed from reference TRBV5-1 and TRBJ2-4, reads KAGVTQTPRYLIKTRGQQVTLSCSPISGHRSVSWYQQTPGQGLQFLFEYFSETQRNKGNFPGRFSGRQFSNSRSEMNVSTLELGDSALYLCASSLGTTGNIQYFGAGTRLSVL.

This clonotype was observed a few times. The chain recombines TRBV11-2 with TRBJ2-3; 9 bases align to TRBD2. The V and J ends lost 1 base and 6 bases, in that order; junction bases with no gene match: 11. CDR3 size: 17 residues. Germline CDR1 is SGHAT and CDR2 is FQNNGV. The CDR3 DNA follows: TGTGCCAGCAGCTTAGCCCTAGCGGGGATATCCGGGGATACGCAGTATTTT. Translation gives CASSLALAGISGDTQYF.

This clonotype was found many times. Germline and junction disagree at one end, which may indicate a read error. This chain uses TRBV5-1 with TRBJ2-5; D possibly uses TRBD1 or TRBD2 (5 bases each). CDR3 size: 13 residues. Per germline, CDR1 SGHRS and CDR2 YFSETQ. Here the CDR3 reads CASSLEGPPRDDF. The CDR3 coding sequence is TGCGCCAGCAGCTTGGAAGGTCCGCCGAGGGACGACTTC.